Listed here is a single T cell receptor beta chain. Authors' data handling: Amplification from reference gene primers served as the basis for estimated nucleated cell counts. TCRdb's table, derived via immunoSEQ multiplex PCR, lists solely in-frame clones and lacks some. The DNA gave D and trimming, while V, J and clone size come from that table. The sample contains around 100,000 clones, approximately 84% of which appear only once. The sample is drawn from a study of blood T cell repertoires in COVID-19. The overall study: Acute-phase and convalescent COVID-19 samples originated in the United States, Italy and Spain. Sources were T cells, B-cell-depleted T cells, or PBMCs; the material itself was cDNA or gDNA.

The CDR3 is 14 amino acids. From germline, CDR1 is SGHVS and CDR2 FQNEAQ. V was shortened by 7 bases and J by 5 bases, with 15 bases between the two germline ends. The sample comprised peripheral blood. The source is a man aged 35 to 55 with acute or convalescent COVID-19. The J gene is TRBJ2-1, the V gene TRBV7-8; D perhaps matches TRBD1 (6 bases). For the CDR3, the DNA is TGTGCCAGCACATACAGGGAAGGGGACAATGAGCAGTTCTTC. Residues: CASTYREGDNEQFF. Variable domain in full (rest from reference TRBV7-8 and TRBJ2-1): GAGVSQSPRYKVAKRGQDVALRCDPISGHVSLFWYQQALGQGPEFLTYFQNEAQLDKSGLPSDRFFAERPEGSVSTLKIQRTQQEDSAVYLCASTYREGDNEQFFGPGTRLTVL.